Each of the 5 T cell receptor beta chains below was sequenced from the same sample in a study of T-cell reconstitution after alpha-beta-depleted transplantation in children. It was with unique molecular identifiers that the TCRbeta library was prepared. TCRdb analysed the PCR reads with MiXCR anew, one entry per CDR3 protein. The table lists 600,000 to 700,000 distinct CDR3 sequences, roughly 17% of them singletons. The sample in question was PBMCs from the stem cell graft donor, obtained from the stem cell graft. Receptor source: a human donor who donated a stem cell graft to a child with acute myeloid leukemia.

DNA for the CDR3: TGTGCCAGCAGTTTAAGGATGACAGATGGCTACACCTTC. This encodes CASSLRMTDGYTF. This chain connects TRBV12-3 or TRBV12-4 to TRBJ1-2; D might be TRBD1 (5 bases). The CDR3 is made up of 13 amino acids. The V end was cut by 2 bases, the J end by 6 bases, with 10 bases between.

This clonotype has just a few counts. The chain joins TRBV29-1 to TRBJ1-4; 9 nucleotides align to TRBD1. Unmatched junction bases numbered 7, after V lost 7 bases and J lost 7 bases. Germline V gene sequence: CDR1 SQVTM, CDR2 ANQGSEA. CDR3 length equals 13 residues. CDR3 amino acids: CSAAGTGSEKLFF. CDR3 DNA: TGCAGCGCTGCTGGGACAGGGAGTGAAAAACTGTTTTTT.

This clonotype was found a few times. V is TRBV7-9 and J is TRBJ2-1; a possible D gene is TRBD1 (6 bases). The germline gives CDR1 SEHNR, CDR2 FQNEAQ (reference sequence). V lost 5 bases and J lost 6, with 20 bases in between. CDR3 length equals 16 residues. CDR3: CASSLRTSGVGNEQFF. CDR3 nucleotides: TGTGCCAGCAGCCTCAGAACATCAGGGGTGGGCAATGAGCAGTTCTTC.

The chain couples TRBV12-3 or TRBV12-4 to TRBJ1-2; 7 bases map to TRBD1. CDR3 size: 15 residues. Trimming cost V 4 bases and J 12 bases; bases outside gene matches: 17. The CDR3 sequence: CASSSSGGGPSGDTF. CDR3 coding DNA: TGTGCCAGCAGTTCCTCAGGGGGGGGGCCGAGTGGTGACACCTTC.

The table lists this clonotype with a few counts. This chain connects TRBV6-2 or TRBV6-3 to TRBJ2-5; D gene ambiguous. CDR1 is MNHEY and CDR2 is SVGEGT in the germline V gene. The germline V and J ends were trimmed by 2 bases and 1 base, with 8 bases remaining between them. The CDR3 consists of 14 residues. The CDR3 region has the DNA TGTGCCAGCAGTTACGTCCAGGCCCAAGAGACCCAGTACTTC. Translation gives CASSYVQAQETQYF.